This TCR beta chain was sequenced in a study of blood T cell repertoires in COVID-19 (dated by TCRdb to about 2020). With respect to the entire study: The collaborator samples originated in the United States, Italy and Spain and spanned the acute and convalescent phases of COVID-19. Deeply sampled blood TCRbeta repertoires from subjects exposed to, actively infected with, or recovered from COVID-19 were included in the dataset. The repertoires were released in a freely available public database meant as a resource for research on the immune response to SARS-CoV-2. HLA class I and class II types, where available, came from metadata supplied by the sample provider rather than from assay-based typing. The material from the prospective study consisted of cDNA or gDNA derived from T cells, B-cell-depleted T cells, or PBMCs. Sample metadata almost always included a de-identified subject ID, COVID-19 status, age in years and sex. The samples were drawn from the first 160 participants of the ongoing ImmuneRACE study and from 1,254 subjects provided by 6 global collaborators.

Concerning this clone: Its target antigen remains unknown. No base qualities exist here, and no much larger clone lies one base off it.

V and J lose 0 bases and 6 bases, and a span of 12 bases separates them. According to the germline V gene, CDR1 reads SGHRS and CDR2 reads YFSETQ. The CDR3, from cysteine to phenylalanine, totals 14 residues. The CDR3 DNA has 42 bases and is translated from base 1. The immunoSEQ Assay, a bias-controlled multiplex PCR, was used to amplify TCRbeta CDR3 regions from genomic DNA. The published analysis was carried out like this. Nucleated cell counts per sample were estimated from amplification of reference gene primers within the assay. To quantify the absolute abundance of each unique TCRbeta CDR3 rearrangement, sequence reads were collapsed and filtered. Productive Simpson clonality was computed per sample as the square root of Simpson's diversity index over productive rearrangements. The table comes from immuneACCESS by way of TCRdb, which keeps in-frame sequences with V and J called. Part of the clones is missing from these tables; in studies checked, under half for an unresolved V gene and the rest for unknown reasons. V and J calls and clone size are given by that table; D and trimming were obtained from the DNA. The table for this sample lists about 120,000 clones; about 75% of them were counted only once. 16% of the sample rests with the top ten.

Results the study describes overall, beyond this receptor: The amount of clinical and demographic metadata varied by source and participant and was provided uncurated.

Collaborating institutions collected whole blood in K2EDTA tubes following their own protocols. For TCRbeta analysis, collaborators shipped samples as frozen whole blood, isolated PBMCs, or DNA extracted from either of those sample types. The V and J genes are TRBV5-1 and TRBJ1-1; TRBD1 is possibly the D segment (5 matching bases). Material for sequencing was peripheral blood. This clonotype originated in an elderly woman with active or convalescent COVID-19. CDR3 reads: CASSLVAGHAEAFF. The nucleotide sequence reads as follows: TGCGCCAGCAGCTTGGTCGCAGGGCACGCTGAAGCTTTCTTT.